These 27 T cell receptor beta chains were all obtained from the same sample, sequenced in a study of blood T cell repertoires in COVID-19. This table comes from immunoSEQ multiplex PCR, and its TCRdb copy is limited to in-frame clones, with some not included. The table lists approximately 140,000 clones, approximately 84% of them singletons. The specimen was peripheral blood. All receptors derive from a man between 65 and 80 years old with acute or convalescent COVID-19.

J is TRBJ1-1 and V is TRBV5-4, with D tentatively TRBD1 (5 bases). Trimming stripped 1 base from V and 1 base from J, with 11 bases between. Germline loops: CDR1 SGHNT, CDR2 YYREEE (reference sequence). The length of the CDR3 is 15 residues. CDR3 protein: CASSLRWGPNTEAFF. The CDR3 region has the DNA TGTGCCAGCAGCTTGCGGTGGGGCCCGAACACTGAAGCTTTCTTT.

V gene TRBV5-1 combines with J gene TRBJ2-5, with a possible D match to TRBD2 (6 bases). The CDR3 spans 14 residues. Deletions cut 2 bases from V and 1 base from J, with 9 bases between. Germline V gene lookup returns CDR1 SGHRS and CDR2 YFSETQ. The CDR3 loop is CASSFLASQETQYF. The CDR3 DNA is TGCGCCAGCAGCTTTCTAGCGTCCCAAGAGACCCAGTACTTC.

The chain joins TRBV19 to TRBJ2-4; D perhaps matches TRBD1 (6 bases). The length of the CDR3 is 14 residues. The germline V gene encodes CDR1 LNHDA and CDR2 SQIVND (reference sequence). The V and J ends lost 5 bases and 8 bases respectively, with 16 bases between them. The CDR3 coding sequence is TGTGCCAGTAGTTCACGGACAGAGGGGGACATTCAGTACTTC. Protein sequence: CASSSRTEGDIQYF.

V gene TRBV11-2 combines with J gene TRBJ1-3; the D is unclear. This CDR3 has 12 amino acids. Trimming took off 4 bases at V and 4 bases at J, with 5 bases between the two ends. The V gene's germline CDR1 is SGHAT and CDR2 FQNNGV. Here the CDR3 reads CASSWAGNTIYF. In nucleotides, the CDR3 is TGTGCCAGCAGCTGGGCCGGAAACACCATATATTTT. Combining the CDR3 with reference TRBV11-2 and TRBJ1-3 gives the whole variable domain EAGVAQSPRYKIIEKRQSVAFWCNPISGHATLYWYQQILGQGPKLLIQFQNNGVVDDSQLPKDRFSAERLKGVDSTLKIQPAKLEDSAVYLCASSWAGNTIYFGEGSWLTVV.

The chain joins TRBV5-1 to TRBJ2-2; 8 bases align to TRBD2. Trimming at V came to 1 base and at J to 6 bases, leaving 5 bases not matched to a gene. CDR1 and CDR2 from the germline V gene are SGHRS and YFSETQ. The CDR3 length is 15 residues. This CDR3 is CASSLSGLASGELFF. DNA for the CDR3: TGCGCCAGCAGCTTGAGTGGACTAGCATCCGGGGAGCTGTTTTTT.

This clone has only a few counts. V gene TRBV10-3 combines with J gene TRBJ2-3; D may be TRBD2 (6 bases). V lost 0 bases and J 5 bases, leaving 21 bases between the germline ends. Germline V gene sequence: CDR1 ENHRY, CDR2 SYGVKD. This CDR3 is 18 amino acids long. The CDR3 spells CAISESPGGSLSIDTQYF. The CDR3 region has the DNA TGTGCCATCAGTGAGTCACCCGGGGGAAGTTTGAGTATAGATACGCAGTATTTT.

The CDR3 DNA reads TGTGCCATCAGTGAGGGACTAGCGGAAGCCTACAATGAGCAGTTCTTC. It is translated as CAISEGLAEAYNEQFF. The chain carries TRBV10-3 and TRBJ2-1; 10 bases align to TRBD2. V lost 2 bases, J lost 2 bases, and 3 bases stayed unmatched. CDR3 length: 16 amino acids. Germline-derived CDR1 and CDR2 are ENHRY and SYGVKD.

This clone has a single count. V usage is TRBV29-1 and J usage is TRBJ2-7; tentatively, D is TRBD1 (5 bases). Trimming took off 7 bases at V and 0 bases at J, with 16 bases between the two ends. The CDR3 loop spans 14 amino acids. CDR1 and CDR2 from the germline V gene are SQVTM and ANQGSEA. The CDR3: CSASDSVSSYEQYF. CDR3 DNA: TGCAGCGCCTCCGACAGTGTTAGCTCCTACGAGCAGTACTTC.

The chain links TRBV6-5 to TRBJ1-1; no definite D call. Per germline, CDR1 MNHEY and CDR2 SVGAGI. Trimming left V 0 bases short and J 3 bases short, with 11 bases between. This CDR3 is built from 15 residues. The CDR3 here is CASSYSGWRDTEAFF. The CDR3, as DNA: TGTGCCAGCAGTTACTCGGGGTGGCGGGACACTGAAGCTTTCTTT.

This clone was observed once. The V gene is TRBV7-9, the J gene TRBJ1-6; the D is unclear. Germline CDR1 is SEHNR and CDR2 is FQNEAQ (reference sequence). The CDR3 has 12 residues. With 5 bases removed from V and 10 bases from J, the gap between germline ends came to 9 bases. The CDR3 DNA sequence: TGTGCCAGCAGCCGAGGTGGATCACCCCTCCACTTT. Translation gives CASSRGGSPLHF.

This chain joins TRBV6-5 and TRBJ1-1, with a possible D match to TRBD1 (5 bases). This CDR3 region has 14 residues. Germline V gives CDR1 MNHEY, CDR2 SVGAGI. V lost 2 bases and J 2 bases, leaving 9 bases between the germline ends. Here the CDR3 DNA reads TGTGCCAGCAGTTACGCGGGGACCAACACTGAAGCTTTCTTT. Amino acids: CASSYAGTNTEAFF.

This chain links TRBV5-1 with TRBJ1-4; D remains ambiguous. CDR1 is SGHRS, CDR2 YFSETQ, per germline. The V and J ends lost 5 bases and 0 bases respectively, with 11 bases between them. CDR3 size: 15 residues. The CDR3 DNA follows: TGCGCCAGCAGTATAACCCGAGCAACTAATGAAAAACTGTTTTTT. Protein sequence: CASSITRATNEKLFF.

With regard to this clone: The same CDR3 is also encoded by other DNA sequences in this sample. The chain recombines TRBV9 with TRBJ2-1; 7 bases agree with TRBD2. The CDR3 spans 14 residues. The germline V gene has CDR1 SGDLS and CDR2 YYNGEE. Trimming cost V 0 bases and J 6 bases; bases outside gene matches: 3. The CDR3 protein is CASSVAGGPNEQFF. The CDR3 DNA is TGTGCCAGCAGCGTAGCGGGAGGTCCCAATGAGCAGTTCTTC.

The rearrangement links TRBV12-5 to TRBJ2-5; the match to TRBD2 covers 10 bases. Per germline, CDR1 LGHNT and CDR2 FRNRAP. The CDR3 loop spans 17 amino acids. Germline trimming cut 1 base from V and 4 bases from J; bases unmatched to any gene: 9. DNA for the CDR3: TGTGCTAGTGGTTTGGGAGCTAGCGGGGGTTCTCTAGAGACCCAGTACTTC. It encodes CASGLGASGGSLETQYF. Full variable domain (outside the CDR3, taken from reference TRBV12-5 and TRBJ2-5): DARVTQTPRHKVTEMGQEVTMRCQPILGHNTVFWYRQTMMQGLELLAYFRNRAPLDDSGMPKDRFSAEMPDATLATLKIQPSEPRDSAVYFCASGLGASGGSLETQYFGPGTRLLVL.

This chain joins TRBV7-9 and TRBJ1-5; D is undetermined. Trimming removed 3 bases at V and 7 bases at J, with 7 bases between. Per the germline V gene, CDR1 is SEHNR and CDR2 is FQNEAQ (reference sequence). CDR3 length: 12 amino acids. CDR3 residues: CASSFGEQPQHF. The CDR3 DNA reads as TGTGCCAGCAGCTTCGGGGAACAGCCCCAGCATTTT.

CDR3 protein: CASSLVSGAMFPSEQYF. The CDR3 DNA reads TGTGCCAGCAGTTTGGTATCAGGGGCGATGTTTCCGTCCGAGCAGTACTTC. The rearrangement uses TRBV28 and TRBJ2-7, with D possibly being TRBD1 (6 bases). The CDR3 sequence is 17 residues long. Germline CDR1 is MDHEN and CDR2 is SYDVKM. V gave up 3 bases and J gave up 6 bases, with 24 bases separating them.

J is TRBJ2-7 and V is TRBV3-1 (or the pseudogene TRBV3-2); D might be TRBD1 (5 bases). From germline, CDR1 is LGHDT and CDR2 YNNKEL (reference sequence). CDR3 length: 17 amino acids. V lost 0 bases and J 2 bases, leaving 17 bases between the germline ends. The CDR3 DNA reads TGTGCCAGCAGCCAAGATCCAGGCGGACACATTACCTACGAGCAGTACTTC. This sequence encodes CASSQDPGGHITYEQYF.

This clone was recorded once. V gene TRBV5-4 combines with J gene TRBJ1-2, with a weak D call TRBD1 (6 bases). CDR3 size: 16 residues. The ends were cut back, 4 bases at V and 3 bases at J, with 19 bases in the middle. The germline V gene encodes CDR1 SGHNT and CDR2 YYREEE (reference sequence). Here the CDR3 reads CASSAGGQGDYYGYTF. The CDR3 coding sequence is TGTGCCAGCAGCGCGGGGGGGCAGGGAGATTACTATGGCTACACCTTC.

The chain recombines TRBV28 with TRBJ1-4; possible D gene TRBD1, 5 bases. Trimming took off 7 bases at V and 2 bases at J, with 11 bases between the two ends. The germline V gene has CDR1 MDHEN and CDR2 SYDVKM. This CDR3 comprises 14 residues. DNA for the CDR3: TGTGCCAGCACTCCGGGGGGGACTAATGAAAAACTGTTTTTT. Protein: CASTPGGTNEKLFF.

The V call is TRBV4-2, the J call TRBJ1-1, with a tentative D call TRBD1 (5 bases). Germline values: CDR1 LGHNA, CDR2 YNFKEQ. This CDR3 spans 15 amino acids. V lost 3 bases, J lost 1 base, and 12 bases lay in between. In nucleotides, the CDR3 is TGTGCCAGCAGCCAGCGGGACGGCGAGAACACTGAAGCTTTCTTT. Protein product: CASSQRDGENTEAFF.

This chain uses TRBV19 with TRBJ1-4, with 9 bases lining up with TRBD1. The V gene's germline CDR1 is LNHDA and CDR2 SQIVND (reference sequence). V lost 6 bases to trimming and J lost 8 bases; unmatched junction nucleotides: 13. The CDR3 contains 16 residues. CDR3 sequence reads: CASRPGQGRYWEKLFF. CDR3 coding DNA: TGTGCCAGTAGGCCGGGACAGGGAAGGTATTGGGAAAAACTGTTTTTT.

This rearrangement joins TRBV5-1 to TRBJ2-5; 9 nucleotides match TRBD1. J was trimmed by 4 bases and V by 3 bases; bases with no gene match: 4. CDR3 length equals 14 residues. Germline assignment: CDR1 SGHRS and CDR2 YFSETQ. This CDR3 reads CASSSGTGTETQYF. CDR3 coding DNA: TGCGCCAGCAGCTCCGGGACAGGGACAGAGACCCAGTACTTC.

The chain uses TRBV6-1 and TRBJ2-1; perhaps TRBD2 as D (5 bases). Germline CDR1 is MNHNS and CDR2 is SASEGT. V dropped 0 bases and J dropped 5 bases, with 11 bases sitting between them. The CDR3 spans 15 residues. The CDR3 protein is CASSEAGGWDNEQFF. The CDR3, as DNA: TGTGCCAGCAGTGAAGCGGGCGGGTGGGACAATGAGCAGTTCTTC.

This chain links TRBV5-4 with TRBJ1-1; D uncertain. The germline V gene has CDR1 SGHNT and CDR2 YYREEE (reference sequence). The CDR3 loop spans 14 amino acids. V was clipped by 6 bases and J by 1 base, with 13 bases between them. CDR3 coding DNA: TGTGCCAGCACCCCTGGGCCACAGAACACTGAAGCTTTCTTT. Amino acids: CASTPGPQNTEAFF.

This clone was counted a few times. This chain links TRBV6-5 with TRBJ1-1, with a weak D call TRBD1 (5 bases). The V gene's germline CDR1 is MNHEY and CDR2 SVGAGI. The CDR3 covers 15 residues. V lost 4 bases, J lost 2 bases, and 14 bases lay in between. The CDR3 loop is CASSSQGRENTEAFF. Here the CDR3 DNA reads TGTGCCAGCAGTTCCCAGGGAAGAGAAAACACTGAAGCTTTCTTT.

This sequence joins TRBV3-1 (or the pseudogene TRBV3-2) and TRBJ2-3; no clear D. This CDR3 is 12 amino acids long. Trimming removed 5 bases at V and 2 bases at J, with 5 bases between. The germline CDR1 and CDR2 sequences are LGHDT and YNNKEL (reference sequence). The CDR3: CASSGPTDTQYF. The CDR3, as DNA: TGTGCCAGCAGCGGGCCCACAGATACGCAGTATTTT.

The V and J genes are TRBV18 and TRBJ2-7; TRBD1 aligns across 8 bases. J lost 5 bases, V lost 0 bases, and 3 bases had no gene match. This CDR3 has 14 amino acids. Germline values: CDR1 KGHSH, CDR2 LQKENI. For the CDR3, the DNA is TGTGCCAGCTCACCACCTGCAGGGGGCGACGAGCAGTACTTC. Protein sequence: CASSPPAGGDEQYF.